This entry concerns a single TCR beta chain. TCRdb's copy holds only in-frame clones and misses some; the assay was immunoSEQ multiplex PCR. The profile covers approximately 49,000 clones, with about 88% appearing a single time and 0.72% taken by the ten largest. Time point defined: late/post reinfection, 12 to 24 weeks after detection. The sorted cells went straight to TCR sequencing with no prior in vitro expansion. The data are from a study of memory CD8 T cells in hepatitis C reinfection. CDR1 SGHTA and CDR2 FQGNSA come from the germline V gene. V lost 4 bases and J lost 8, with 11 bases in between. CDR3 length: 12 residues.

The chain has TRBV7-2 and TRBJ1-2, with D hard to call. The sequenced sample consisted of naive CD8+ T cells sorted from blood. This sequence was found in a man younger than 35 with hepatitis C virus infection. The CDR3 DNA reads TGTGCCAGCAGCTCGGGAGAATTAGGCTACACCTTC. Amino acids: CASSSGELGYTF.